The 26 T cell receptor beta chains below were found in one sample sequenced in a study of blood T cell repertoires in COVID-19. Assay used: immunoSEQ multiplex PCR; TCRdb lists only in-frame clones, some missing. The repertoire holds over 50,000 clones, around four fifths seen once, with 4.5% to 5.5% in the top ten. Sequencing used peripheral blood. These receptors were taken from a man between 65 and 85 years old with acute or convalescent COVID-19.

The genes are TRBV11-2 and TRBJ1-1; 8 positions match TRBD1. The CDR3 loop spans 16 amino acids. Germline values: CDR1 SGHAT, CDR2 FQNNGV. The ends lost 1 base at V and 4 bases at J; junction bases unmatched: 8. Here the CDR3 DNA reads TGTGCCAGCAGCTTAGGGACAGGGATGGTGAGCACTGAAGCTTTCTTT. Translating it yields CASSLGTGMVSTEAFF. Full variable domain (outside the CDR3, taken from reference TRBV11-2 and TRBJ1-1): EAGVAQSPRYKIIEKRQSVAFWCNPISGHATLYWYQQILGQGPKLLIQFQNNGVVDDSQLPKDRFSAERLKGVDSTLKIQPAKLEDSAVYLCASSLGTGMVSTEAFFGQGTRLTVV.

Many counts were recorded for this clone. V gene TRBV5-4 combines with J gene TRBJ1-5; D may be TRBD1 (6 bases). The ends were cut back, 0 bases at V and 3 bases at J, with 13 bases in the middle. Germline values: CDR1 SGHNT, CDR2 YYREEE (reference sequence). The CDR3 is 16 amino acids. CDR3 sequence (DNA): TGTGCCAGCAGCTTGGGTCCAGGGGAGATCAATCAGCCCCAGCATTTT. It yields the protein CASSLGPGEINQPQHF.

V and J are TRBV5-1 and TRBJ1-1; the match to TRBD1 covers 7 bases. With 3 bases clipped from V and 2 bases from J, the junction kept 4 bases outside the gene matches. From germline, CDR1 is SGHRS and CDR2 YFSETQ. The CDR3 extends over 14 amino acids. The CDR3 is CASSSRTGNTEAFF. The CDR3 nucleotides are TGCGCCAGCAGCTCGCGGACAGGAAACACTGAAGCTTTCTTT.

CDR3 DNA sequence: TGCGCCAGCAGCTCAAACAGGGGAGGATCAGATACGCAGTATTTT. Its protein is CASSSNRGGSDTQYF. V gene TRBV5-1 combines with J gene TRBJ2-3; a possible D gene is TRBD1 (7 bases). Germline V CDR1 and CDR2: SGHRS, YFSETQ. Trimming shortened V by 3 bases and J by 4 bases, and 15 bases separated the two germline ends. CDR3 length: 15 amino acids.

This chain uses TRBV28 with TRBJ2-7; 9 bases are shared with TRBD2. Germline values: CDR1 MDHEN, CDR2 SYDVKM. Unmatched junction bases numbered 2, after V lost 2 bases and J lost 0 bases. There are 15 residues in the CDR3. The CDR3 bases are TGTGCCAGCAGTTTAGCGGGGGGGAGCTCCTACGAGCAGTACTTC. This encodes CASSLAGGSSYEQYF. Variable domain in full (rest from reference TRBV28 and TRBJ2-7): DVKVTQSSRYLVKRTGEKVFLECVQDMDHENMFWYRQDPGLGLRLIYFSYDVKMKEKGDIPEGYSVSREKKERFSLILESASTNQTSMYLCASSLAGGSSYEQYFGPGTRLTVT.

The gene calls are TRBV12-5 and TRBJ2-1; possible D gene TRBD2, 5 bases. Germline CDR1 LGHNT, CDR2 FRNRAP. This CDR3 region has 16 residues. V was cut by 2 bases and J by 8 bases, with 19 bases left in between. The CDR3 nucleotides read TGTGCTAGTGGTTTGCCCACTTTGGCGGGTAAGGATGAGCAGTTCTTC. Amino acid sequence: CASGLPTLAGKDEQFF.

In this sample, this clone turned up a few times. The rearrangement links TRBV7-6 to TRBJ1-5, with unresolved D. CDR3 length: 13 residues. V gave up 5 bases and J gave up 5 bases, with 10 bases separating them. Germline V gene lookup returns CDR1 SGHVS and CDR2 FNYEAQ. CDR3 sequence (DNA): TGTGCCAGCAGCCCTCGTCCTTATCAGCCCCAGCATTTT. Amino acid sequence: CASSPRPYQPQHF.

The chain recombines TRBV6-2 or TRBV6-3 with TRBJ1-6; 11 bases align to TRBD1. Germline trimming cut 5 bases from V and 11 bases from J; bases unmatched to any gene: 8. Germline values: CDR1 MNHEY, CDR2 SVGEGT. The CDR3 extends over 15 amino acids. In nucleotides, the CDR3 is TGTGCCAGCAGTCCGCACGGGACAGGGGGAGCACCCCTCCACTTT. This codes for CASSPHGTGGAPLHF.

J is TRBJ1-2 and V is TRBV9; 7 positions agree with TRBD1. The CDR3 loop spans 13 amino acids. Germline V gene data show CDR1 as SGDLS and CDR2 as YYNGEE. The V gene end was trimmed by 0 bases and the J gene end by 8 bases; junction bases not matched to a gene: 4. CDR3 loop: CASSVDPGQGYTF. The CDR3 nucleotides are TGTGCCAGCAGCGTAGACCCGGGACAGGGCTACACCTTC.

This clone was detected once. The V and J genes are TRBV11-3 and TRBJ2-5, with a possible D match to TRBD2 (5 bases). The CDR3 runs 13 residues. Germline V gives CDR1 SGHNT, CDR2 YENEEA. The V end lost 5 bases, the J end lost 2 bases, and 9 bases lay between the germline ends. CDR3 DNA: TGTGCCAGCAGCCCGGACTCACAAGAGACCCAGTACTTC. The encoded protein is CASSPDSQETQYF. Combining the CDR3 with reference TRBV11-3 and TRBJ2-5 gives the whole variable domain EAGVVQSPRYKIIEKKQPVAFWCNPISGHNTLYWYLQNLGQGPELLIRYENEEAVDDSQLPKDRFSAERLKGVDSTLKIQPAELGDSAVYLCASSPDSQETQYFGPGTRLLVL.

CDR3 nucleotide sequence: TGTGCCAGCAGCCCTCTTAGCGGGGGGGCAGATACGCAGTATTTT. Its translation is CASSPLSGGADTQYF. V is TRBV7-9 and J is TRBJ2-3; 11 nucleotides match TRBD2. The germline V gene has CDR1 SEHNR and CDR2 FQNEAQ (reference sequence). CDR3 size: 15 residues. The ends lost 5 bases at V and 4 bases at J; junction bases unmatched: 5.

The CDR3 sequence is CASSVRTSIYEQYF. The CDR3 DNA follows: TGTGCCAGCAGTGTCCGGACTAGCATTTACGAGCAGTACTTC. V and J are TRBV2 and TRBJ2-7; 8 nucleotides agree with TRBD2. Germline values: CDR1 SNHLY, CDR2 FYNNEI. J gave up 4 bases and V 4 bases, and 6 bases lay outside the gene matches. This CDR3 region has 14 residues.

This chain connects TRBV6-5 to TRBJ1-1, with TRBD1 matching over 9 bases. The V and J ends lost 5 bases and 1 base, in that order; junction bases with no gene match: 5. This CDR3 region has 15 residues. In germline, CDR1 is MNHEY, CDR2 SVGAGI. CDR3 amino acids: CASSSWDRANTEAFF. The CDR3 DNA follows: TGTGCCAGCAGTAGTTGGGACAGGGCGAACACTGAAGCTTTCTTT.

CDR3 protein: CASSQDRDEAFF. As DNA, the CDR3 is TGTGCCAGCTCCCAGGACAGAGATGAAGCTTTCTTT. V is TRBV18 and J is TRBJ1-1; tentatively, D is TRBD1 (6 bases). The CDR3 consists of 12 residues. The germline V gene encodes CDR1 KGHSH and CDR2 LQKENI. Trimming took off 6 bases at V and 7 bases at J, with 12 bases between the two ends.

V and J are TRBV29-1 and TRBJ1-3; 9 nucleotides match TRBD1. The length of the CDR3 is 15 residues. Germline CDR1 reads SQVTM; CDR2 reads ANQGSEA. The ends lost 5 bases at V and 3 bases at J; junction bases unmatched: 8. The CDR3 is CSVKNTGGSGNTIYF. The CDR3, as DNA: TGCAGCGTTAAAAACACAGGGGGCAGTGGAAACACCATATATTTT.

The chain recombines TRBV18 with TRBJ1-2, with 10 bases identical to TRBD1. Germline loops: CDR1 KGHSH, CDR2 LQKENI. J gave up 2 bases and V 3 bases, and 3 bases lay outside the gene matches. The CDR3 consists of 15 residues. The CDR3 sequence is CASSPDRGLNYGYTF. In DNA, the CDR3 is TGTGCCAGCTCACCTGACAGGGGGCTAAACTATGGCTACACCTTC. Supplemented by reference TRBV18 and TRBJ1-2, the full variable domain reads NAGVMQNPRHLVRRRGQEARLRCSPMKGHSHVYWYRQLPEEGLKFMVYLQKENIIDESGMPKERFSAEFPKEGPSILRIQQVVRGDSAAYFCASSPDRGLNYGYTFGSGTRLTVV.

V gene TRBV19 combines with J gene TRBJ1-1; tentative D call: TRBD1 (5 bases). The CDR3 loop spans 14 amino acids. Germline V gene lookup returns CDR1 LNHDA and CDR2 SQIVND (reference sequence). V dropped 3 bases and J dropped 5 bases, with 13 bases sitting between them. The CDR3 region is CASSISGGRTEAFF. CDR3 nucleotide sequence: TGTGCCAGTAGTATTTCGGGGGGACGGACTGAAGCTTTCTTT.

The chain joins TRBV4-2 to TRBJ2-1; 9 positions agree with TRBD2. The CDR3 covers 16 residues. The V gene end was trimmed by 3 bases and the J gene end by 8 bases; junction bases not matched to a gene: 11. CDR1 and CDR2 (germline): LGHNA, YNFKEQ. The CDR3 loop is CASSHYAGGFRDEQFF. The CDR3 bases are TGTGCCAGCAGCCATTATGCGGGGGGGTTTAGGGATGAGCAGTTCTTC.

The V and J genes are TRBV3-1 (or the pseudogene TRBV3-2) and TRBJ2-1, with 8 bases aligning to TRBD1. J lost 7 bases, V lost 3 bases, and 5 bases had no gene match. Germline V CDR1 and CDR2: LGHDT, YNNKEL (reference sequence). The CDR3 has 14 residues. Here the CDR3 reads CASSQGRGPNEQFF. In DNA form, the CDR3 reads TGTGCCAGCAGCCAGGGCAGGGGGCCAAATGAGCAGTTCTTC.

The V gene is TRBV5-6, the J gene TRBJ2-1; 9 bases line up with TRBD2. The CDR3 covers 17 residues. V trimming: 2 bases; J trimming: 10 bases; junction bases outside the gene matches: 16. The germline V gene encodes CDR1 SGHDT and CDR2 YYEEEE. CDR3 coding DNA: TGTGCCAGCAGCTTTTATTTTCGGCTAGCGGGGCCCGGGGAGCAGTTCTTC. Protein: CASSFYFRLAGPGEQFF.

The chain uses TRBV6-5 and TRBJ2-1; the match to TRBD2 covers 10 bases. Germline V gives CDR1 MNHEY, CDR2 SVGAGI. CDR3 length equals 15 residues. J lost 9 bases, V lost 8 bases, and 13 bases had no gene match. For the CDR3, the DNA is TGTGCCAGCGGACGGTGGCTAGCGGGGGAGAGTGAGCAGTTCTTC. Translating gives CASGRWLAGESEQFF.

This clone was observed once. This chain links TRBV28 with TRBJ1-5, with a weak D call TRBD1 (6 bases). The ends were cut back, 3 bases at V and 2 bases at J, with 17 bases in the middle. The CDR3 spans 17 residues. Germline V CDR1 and CDR2: MDHEN, SYDVKM. CDR3 coding DNA: TGTGCCAGCAGTTTTGAACAGGGTAGTCCGGGCAATCAGCCCCAGCATTTT. This encodes CASSFEQGSPGNQPQHF.

The gene calls are TRBV27 and TRBJ2-1; no clear D. Germline values: CDR1 MNHEY, CDR2 SMNVEV (reference sequence). The CDR3 covers 12 residues. The germline V and J ends were trimmed by 3 bases and 7 bases, with 7 bases remaining between them. CDR3 amino acids: CASSFQANEQFF. The CDR3 nucleotides are TGTGCCAGCAGTTTCCAGGCGAATGAGCAGTTCTTC.

This clone was observed a few times. This chain links TRBV27 with TRBJ1-6, with D hard to call. Germline V gene lookup returns CDR1 MNHEY and CDR2 SMNVEV (reference sequence). V was clipped by 5 bases and J by 8 bases, with 16 bases between them. The CDR3 spans 15 residues. The CDR3 here is CASSPSGVYHSPLHF. CDR3 sequence (DNA): TGTGCCAGCAGTCCATCGGGAGTTTACCATTCACCCCTCCACTTT.

This clone was recorded a few times. V usage is TRBV5-1 and J usage is TRBJ2-3; D is unresolved. This CDR3 spans 13 amino acids. Trimming left V 4 bases short and J 0 bases short, with 6 bases between. In germline, CDR1 is SGHRS, CDR2 YFSETQ. The CDR3 loop reads CASSVTSTDTQYF. The CDR3 DNA follows: TGCGCCAGCAGCGTAACTAGCACAGATACGCAGTATTTT.

The genes are TRBV21-1 and TRBJ1-5; TRBD1 is taken as the D call from the table, unchecked against the DNA. TRBV21-1 is a known pseudogene. The CDR3 totals 18 residues. Here the CDR3 DNA reads TGTGCCAGCAGCAAGGGACAGGGGGGTCGATCGAGCAATCAGCCCCAGCATTTT. Amino acids: CASSKGQGGRSSNQPQHF.